The clone carrying this T cell receptor (beta chain) has a count of ten or more. Its target is not known. This entry comes from a study of T cells in Graves' hyperthyroidism and ophthalmopathy. Study results and limitations: Appearing also in blood were most of the thyroid clonotypes expanded above 0.001. Ophthalmopathy was separated from stable hyperthyroidism by a 13 V-J model.

The source material, RNA transcripts, was used to amplify TCR beta CDR3 regions. The TCR CDR3 first-round RT-PCR relied on the HTBI primer set. TCRdb reprocessed the multiplex PCR reads with MiXCR, giving one entry per CDR3 protein. The table includes approximately 600,000 distinct CDR3 sequences, less than 25% detected once. Ophthalmopathy patients had moderate-to-severe active disease, CAS ≥3, NOSPECS ≥4, and disease duration under 3 months. Thyroid ultrasound and orbital computed tomography, with clinical symptoms and serum thyroxine and TRAb, informed diagnoses. The TCR comes from a man aged 25-45 years with Graves' ophthalmopathy. The specimen sequenced was blood.

The CDR3 DNA follows: TGTGCCAGCAGTCGGAGCTCTGGAAACACCATATATTTT. It codes for CASSRSSGNTIYF. The V call is TRBV2, the J call TRBJ1-3; D uncertain. V lost 5 bases and J lost 0, with 5 bases in between. Germline loops: CDR1 SNHLY, CDR2 FYNNEI. This CDR3 comprises 13 residues. Full variable domain (remainder filled in from reference TRBV2 and TRBJ1-3): EPEVTQTPSHQVTQMGQEVILRCVPISNHLYFYWYRQILGQKVEFLVSFYNNEISEKSEIFDDQFSVERPDGSNFTLKIRSTKLEDSAMYFCASSRSSGNTIYFGEGSWLTVV.